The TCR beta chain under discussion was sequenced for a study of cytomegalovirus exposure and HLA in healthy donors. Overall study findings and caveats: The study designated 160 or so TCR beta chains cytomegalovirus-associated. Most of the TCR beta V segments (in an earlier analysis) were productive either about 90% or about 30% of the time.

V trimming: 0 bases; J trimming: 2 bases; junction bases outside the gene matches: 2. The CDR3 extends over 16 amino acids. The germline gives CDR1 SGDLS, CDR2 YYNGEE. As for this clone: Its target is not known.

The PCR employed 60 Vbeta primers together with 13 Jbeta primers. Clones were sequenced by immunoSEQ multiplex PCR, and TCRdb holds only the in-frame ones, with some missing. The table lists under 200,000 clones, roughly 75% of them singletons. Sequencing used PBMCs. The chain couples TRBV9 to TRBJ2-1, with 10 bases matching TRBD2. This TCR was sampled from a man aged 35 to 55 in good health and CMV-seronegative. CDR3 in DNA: TGTGCCAGCAGCGTAGGAGGGACTAGCGCCTACAATGAGCAGTTCTTC. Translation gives CASSVGGTSAYNEQFF.